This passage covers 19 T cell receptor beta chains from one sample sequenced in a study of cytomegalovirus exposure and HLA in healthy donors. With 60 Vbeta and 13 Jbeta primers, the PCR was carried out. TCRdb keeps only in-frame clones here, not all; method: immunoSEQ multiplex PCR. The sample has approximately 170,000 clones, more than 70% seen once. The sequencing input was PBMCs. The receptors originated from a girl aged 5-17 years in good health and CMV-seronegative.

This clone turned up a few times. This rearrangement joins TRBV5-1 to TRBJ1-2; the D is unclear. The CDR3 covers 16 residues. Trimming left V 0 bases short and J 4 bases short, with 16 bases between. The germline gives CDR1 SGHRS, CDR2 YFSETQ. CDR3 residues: CASSLGYSDGIYGYTF. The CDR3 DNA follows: TGCGCCAGCAGCTTGGGGTACTCGGACGGGATCTATGGCTACACCTTC.

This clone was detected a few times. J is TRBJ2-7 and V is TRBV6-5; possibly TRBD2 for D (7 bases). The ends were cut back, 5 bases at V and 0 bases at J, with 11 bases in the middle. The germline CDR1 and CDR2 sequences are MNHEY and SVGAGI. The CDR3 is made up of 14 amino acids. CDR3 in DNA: TGTGCCAGCAGTGGGAGGGGGGCCTCCTACGAGCAGTACTTC. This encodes CASSGRGASYEQYF.

CDR3 protein: CASSIPRGGVSTDTQYF. In DNA form, the CDR3 reads TGTGCCAGCAGCATTCCTCGGGGAGGCGTGAGCACAGATACGCAGTATTTT. This rearrangement joins TRBV5-4 to TRBJ2-3; D possibly corresponds to TRBD2 (6 bases). The ends were cut back, 4 bases at V and 0 bases at J, with 18 bases in the middle. The germline V gene has CDR1 SGHNT and CDR2 YYREEE (reference sequence). This CDR3 contains 17 residues.

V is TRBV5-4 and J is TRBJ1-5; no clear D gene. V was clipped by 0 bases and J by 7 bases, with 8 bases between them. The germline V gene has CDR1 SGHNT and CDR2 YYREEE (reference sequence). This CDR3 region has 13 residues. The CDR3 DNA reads TGTGCCAGCAGCTTGGATTCTTCCCAGCCCCAGCATTTT. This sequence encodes CASSLDSSQPQHF.

The CDR3 DNA sequence: TGTGCCAGCAGTGACAAGGGGTTCCCTCAGCCCCAGCATTTT. This codes for CASSDKGFPQPQHF. The chain employs TRBV6-4 and TRBJ1-5; D may be TRBD1 (5 bases). V lost 2 bases to trimming and J lost 6 bases, with 11 bases between them. The CDR3 has 14 amino acids. Germline V gives CDR1 MRHNA, CDR2 SNTAGT.

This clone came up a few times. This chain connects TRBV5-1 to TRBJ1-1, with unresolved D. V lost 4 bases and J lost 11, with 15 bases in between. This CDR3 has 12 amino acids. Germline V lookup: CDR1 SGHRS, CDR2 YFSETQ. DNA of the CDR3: TGCGCCAGCAGCATGGAAGGGAGTATCGCTTTCTTT. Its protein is CASSMEGSIAFF.

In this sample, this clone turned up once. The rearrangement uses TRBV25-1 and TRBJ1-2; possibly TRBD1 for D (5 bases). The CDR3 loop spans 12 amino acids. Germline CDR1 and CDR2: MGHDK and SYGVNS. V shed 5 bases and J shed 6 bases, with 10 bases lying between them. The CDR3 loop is CASSSGSHGYTF. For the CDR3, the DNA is TGTGCCAGCAGTTCAGGGTCGCATGGCTACACCTTC.

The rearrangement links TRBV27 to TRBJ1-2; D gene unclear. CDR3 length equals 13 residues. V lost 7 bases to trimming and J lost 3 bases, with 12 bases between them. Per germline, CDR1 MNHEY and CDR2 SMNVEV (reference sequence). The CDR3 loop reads CASKTGSDYGYTF. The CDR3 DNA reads TGTGCCAGCAAAACCGGGTCCGACTATGGCTACACCTTC.

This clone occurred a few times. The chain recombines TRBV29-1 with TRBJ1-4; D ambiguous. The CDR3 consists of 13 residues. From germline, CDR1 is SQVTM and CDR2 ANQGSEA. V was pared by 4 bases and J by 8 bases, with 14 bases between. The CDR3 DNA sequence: TGCAGCGTTGCAACATCCGGAGGCGAAAAACTGTTTTTT. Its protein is CSVATSGGEKLFF.

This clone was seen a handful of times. The CDR3 is CASSSSRGGNQPQHF. CDR3 coding DNA: TGTGCCAGCAGCTCCAGTCGCGGGGGCAATCAGCCCCAGCATTTT. V and J are TRBV7-8 and TRBJ1-5; D unclear. Germline V gene data show CDR1 as SGHVS and CDR2 as FQNEAQ. The CDR3 sequence is 15 residues long. Trimming pared 4 bases from V and 2 bases from J, leaving 12 bases between.

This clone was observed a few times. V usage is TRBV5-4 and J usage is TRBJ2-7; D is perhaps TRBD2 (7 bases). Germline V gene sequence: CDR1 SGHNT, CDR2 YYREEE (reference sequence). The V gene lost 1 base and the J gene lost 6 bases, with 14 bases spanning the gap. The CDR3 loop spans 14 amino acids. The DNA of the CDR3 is TGTGCCAGCAGCTTGCTAGATAGGGGGGGCGAGCAGTACTTC. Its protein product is CASSLLDRGGEQYF.

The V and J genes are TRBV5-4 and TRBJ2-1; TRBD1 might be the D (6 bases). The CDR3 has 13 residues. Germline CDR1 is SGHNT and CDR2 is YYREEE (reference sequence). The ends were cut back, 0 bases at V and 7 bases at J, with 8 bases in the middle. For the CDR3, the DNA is TGTGCCAGCAGCTTGGACAGGGTAAATGAGCAGTTCTTC. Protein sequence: CASSLDRVNEQFF.

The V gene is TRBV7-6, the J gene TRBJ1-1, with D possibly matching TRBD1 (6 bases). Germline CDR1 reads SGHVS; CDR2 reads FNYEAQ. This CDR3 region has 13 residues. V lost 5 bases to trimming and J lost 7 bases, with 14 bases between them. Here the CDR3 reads CASSLGQSNEAFF. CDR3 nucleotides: TGTGCCAGCAGCCTCGGACAGAGTAATGAAGCTTTCTTT. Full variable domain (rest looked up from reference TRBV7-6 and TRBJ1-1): GAGVSQSPRYKVTKRGQDVALRCDPISGHVSLYWYRQALGQGPEFLTYFNYEAQQDKSGLPNDRFSAERPEGSISTLTIQRTEQRDSAMYRCASSLGQSNEAFFGQGTRLTVV.

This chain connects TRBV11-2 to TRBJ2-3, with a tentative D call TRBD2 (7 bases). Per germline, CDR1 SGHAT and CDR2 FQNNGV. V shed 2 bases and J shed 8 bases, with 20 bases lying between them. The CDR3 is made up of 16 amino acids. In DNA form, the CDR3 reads TGTGCCAGCAGCTTAAACGGGGCGGGGGCCCGGGGTACGCAGTATTTT. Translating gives CASSLNGAGARGTQYF. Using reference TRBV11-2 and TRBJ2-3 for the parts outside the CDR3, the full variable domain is EAGVAQSPRYKIIEKRQSVAFWCNPISGHATLYWYQQILGQGPKLLIQFQNNGVVDDSQLPKDRFSAERLKGVDSTLKIQPAKLEDSAVYLCASSLNGAGARGTQYFGPGTRLTVL.

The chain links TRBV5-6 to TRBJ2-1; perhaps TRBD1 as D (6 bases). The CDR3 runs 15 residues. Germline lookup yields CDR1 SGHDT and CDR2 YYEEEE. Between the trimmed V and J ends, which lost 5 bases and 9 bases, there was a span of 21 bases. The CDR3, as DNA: TGTGCCAGCAGACCGTGGGGGCAGAGCATGAGTGAGCAGTTCTTC. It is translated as CASRPWGQSMSEQFF.

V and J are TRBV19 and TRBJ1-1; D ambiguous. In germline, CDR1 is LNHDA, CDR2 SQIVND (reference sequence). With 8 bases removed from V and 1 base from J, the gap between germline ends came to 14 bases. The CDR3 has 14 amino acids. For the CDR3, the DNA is TGTGCCAGTTACTCCACTGGAGGGAACACTGAAGCTTTCTTT. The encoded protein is CASYSTGGNTEAFF.

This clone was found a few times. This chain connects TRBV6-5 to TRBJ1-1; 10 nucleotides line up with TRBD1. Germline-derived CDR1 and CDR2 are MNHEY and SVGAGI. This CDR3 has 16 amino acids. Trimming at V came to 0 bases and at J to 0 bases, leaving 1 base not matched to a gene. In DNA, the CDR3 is TGTGCCAGCAGTTACTCAGGGACAGGGGTGAACACTGAAGCTTTCTTT. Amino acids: CASSYSGTGVNTEAFF.

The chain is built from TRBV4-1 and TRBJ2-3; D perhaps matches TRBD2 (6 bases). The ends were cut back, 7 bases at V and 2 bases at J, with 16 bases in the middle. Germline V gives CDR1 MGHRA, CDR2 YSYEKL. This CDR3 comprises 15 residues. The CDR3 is CASTKSGLSTDTQYF. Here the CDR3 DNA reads TGCGCCAGCACCAAATCGGGACTTTCCACAGATACGCAGTATTTT.

As DNA, the CDR3 is TGTGCCTGGAGTGTCGGTAATCAGCCCCAGCATTTT. This gives the protein CAWSVGNQPQHF. This chain connects TRBV30 to TRBJ1-5; no clear D. The CDR3 covers 12 residues. V lost 0 bases, J lost 4 bases, and 4 bases lay in between. CDR1 and CDR2 (germline): GTSNPN, SVGIG (reference sequence).